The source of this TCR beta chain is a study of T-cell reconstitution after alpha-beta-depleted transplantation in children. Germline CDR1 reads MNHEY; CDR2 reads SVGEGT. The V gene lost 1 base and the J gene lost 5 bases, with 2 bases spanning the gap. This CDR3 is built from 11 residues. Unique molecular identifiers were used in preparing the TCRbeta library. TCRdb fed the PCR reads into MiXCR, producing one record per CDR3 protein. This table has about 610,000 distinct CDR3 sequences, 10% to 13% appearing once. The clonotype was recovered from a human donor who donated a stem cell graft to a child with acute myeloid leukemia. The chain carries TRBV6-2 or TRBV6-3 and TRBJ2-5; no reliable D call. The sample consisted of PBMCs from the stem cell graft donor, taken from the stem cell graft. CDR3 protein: CASSYFETQYF. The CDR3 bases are TGTGCCAGCAGTTACTTCGAGACCCAGTACTTC.